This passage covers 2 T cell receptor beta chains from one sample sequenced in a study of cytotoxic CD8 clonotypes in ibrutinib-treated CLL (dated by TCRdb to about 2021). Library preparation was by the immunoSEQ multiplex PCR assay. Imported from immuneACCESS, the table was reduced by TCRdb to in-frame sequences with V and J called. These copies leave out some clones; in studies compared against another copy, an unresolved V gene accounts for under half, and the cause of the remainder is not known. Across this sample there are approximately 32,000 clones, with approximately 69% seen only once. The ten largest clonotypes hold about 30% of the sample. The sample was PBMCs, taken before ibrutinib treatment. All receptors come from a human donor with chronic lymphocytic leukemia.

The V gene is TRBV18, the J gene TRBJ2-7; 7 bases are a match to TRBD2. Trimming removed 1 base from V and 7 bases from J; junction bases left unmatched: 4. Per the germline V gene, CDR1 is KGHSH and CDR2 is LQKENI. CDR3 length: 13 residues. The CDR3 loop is CASSPLHGGEQYF. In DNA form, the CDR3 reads TGTGCCAGCTCACCACTCCACGGGGGGGAGCAGTACTTC. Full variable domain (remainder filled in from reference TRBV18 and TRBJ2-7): NAGVMQNPRHLVRRRGQEARLRCSPMKGHSHVYWYRQLPEEGLKFMVYLQKENIIDESGMPKERFSAEFPKEGPSILRIQQVVRGDSAAYFCASSPLHGGEQYFGPGTRLTVT.

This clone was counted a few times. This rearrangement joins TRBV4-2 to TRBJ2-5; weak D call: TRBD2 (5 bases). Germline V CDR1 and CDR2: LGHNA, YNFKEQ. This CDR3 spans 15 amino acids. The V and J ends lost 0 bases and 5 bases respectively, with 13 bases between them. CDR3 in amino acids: CASSQDEGIWETQYF. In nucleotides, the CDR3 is TGTGCCAGCAGCCAAGATGAGGGAATCTGGGAGACCCAGTACTTC.